Each of the 11 T cell receptor beta chains below was sequenced from the same sample in a study of identical twins. In TCRdb, the 5' RACE reads were re-called with MiXCR into one record per CDR3 protein. The sample lists some 1,700,000 distinct CDR3 sequences, about 31% occurring once. The material sequenced was cord blood. Receptors were obtained from a newborn girl in good health.

This clonotype showed up just a few times. This rearrangement joins TRBV27 to TRBJ2-3; 9 bases are shared with TRBD2. Germline V gene sequence: CDR1 MNHEY, CDR2 SMNVEV (reference sequence). This CDR3 has 14 residues. V was pared by 3 bases and J by 8 bases, with 6 bases of the junction left unmatched. The CDR3 DNA is TGTGCCAGCAGTTTCTCTAGCGGGATGGGTACGCAGTATTTT. It yields the protein CASSFSSGMGTQYF.

This clonotype was counted a few times. The CDR3 here is CASSPVAGVQNEQFF. The CDR3 DNA sequence: TGTGCCAGCAGTCCGGTAGCGGGAGTGCAGAATGAGCAGTTCTTC. The V call is TRBV28, the J call TRBJ2-1; TRBD2 agrees at 9 bases. Trimming cost V 5 bases and J 7 bases; bases outside gene matches: 9. This CDR3 is 15 amino acids long. The germline V gene encodes CDR1 MDHEN and CDR2 SYDVKM.

This clonotype has just a few counts. The J gene is TRBJ2-3, the V gene TRBV7-9, with 7 positions matching TRBD2. The germline V gene encodes CDR1 SEHNR and CDR2 FQNEAQ (reference sequence). The ends lost 4 bases at V and 3 bases at J; junction bases unmatched: 7. The CDR3 consists of 15 residues. The CDR3 protein is CASSSPDGRTDTQYF. Written as DNA, the CDR3 is TGTGCCAGCAGCTCGCCGGACGGGAGGACAGATACGCAGTATTTT.

This clonotype was observed once. This chain joins TRBV9 and TRBJ2-5; no reliable D call. Trimming removed 4 bases from V and 5 bases from J, with 21 bases in between. The V gene's germline CDR1 is SGDLS and CDR2 YYNGEE. This CDR3 has 16 residues. The CDR3 protein is CASSSGVASFSETQYF. CDR3 DNA: TGTGCCAGCAGCTCTGGGGTAGCATCGTTTAGCGAGACCCAGTACTTC.

The rearrangement links TRBV10-3 to TRBJ1-5; unclear D gene. The ends were cut back, 2 bases at V and 2 bases at J, with 16 bases in the middle. Germline assignment: CDR1 ENHRY and CDR2 SYGVKD. The CDR3 totals 17 residues. DNA of the CDR3: TGTGCCATCAGTGAGAGGCGGACCTCCTTAGGCAATCAGCCCCAGCATTTT. Amino acid sequence: CAISERRTSLGNQPQHF.

Comments on this clonotype: The CDR3 does not close with the conserved phenylalanine or tryptophan, likely indicating a read error. The limits of the CDR3 on the DNA are not certain, so only TCRdb's listed CDR3 is given. The gene calls are TRBV2 and TRBJ2-1; the D call in the table, TRBD2, was not verified against the DNA. The CDR3 length is 17 residues, termini included. In germline, CDR1 is SNHLY, CDR2 FYNNEI. CDR3 sequence reads: CASSDLGPTGYGYTFGS.

This clonotype was seen more than once but under ten times. This chain links TRBV3-1 with TRBJ2-5, with TRBD2 as a possible D gene (6 bases). The CDR3 extends over 15 amino acids. Germline V gene sequence: CDR1 LGHDT, CDR2 YNNKEL (reference sequence). Trimming took off 0 bases at V and 5 bases at J, with 13 bases between the two ends. The CDR3 loop is CASSQDLGRKETQYF. The CDR3 bases are TGTGCCAGCAGCCAAGATTTGGGGAGGAAGGAGACCCAGTACTTC.

This clonotype has only a few counts. This rearrangement joins TRBV5-6 to TRBJ1-2; no reliable D call. Germline loops: CDR1 SGHDT, CDR2 YYEEEE. Trimming stripped 2 bases from V and 8 bases from J, with 13 bases between. The CDR3 runs to 13 residues. DNA of the CDR3: TGTGCCAGCAGCTTTAGGATGAGGCGCGGCTACACCTTC. Translation: CASSFRMRRGYTF.

The chain combines TRBV6-1 with TRBJ2-1; possibly TRBD2 for D (5 bases). V lost 8 bases, J lost 9 bases, and 14 bases lay in between. In germline, CDR1 is MNHNS, CDR2 SASEGT. The CDR3 contains 12 residues. The CDR3 is CASGLGVSEQFF. CDR3 coding DNA: TGTGCCAGCGGACTCGGAGTGAGTGAGCAGTTCTTC.

The J gene is TRBJ1-2, the V gene TRBV25-1, with D unresolved. V was cut by 6 bases and J by 2 bases, with 16 bases left in between. The CDR3 contains 15 residues. Germline values: CDR1 MGHDK, CDR2 SYGVNS. DNA of the CDR3: TGTGCCAGCAGCCAGACTGGGGTATTAAACTATGGCTACACCTTC. As protein: CASSQTGVLNYGYTF.

In regard to this clonotype: One end of the junction is discordant with germline, which a read error may explain. This chain links TRBV10-3 with TRBJ2-4, with D perhaps matching TRBD1 (7 bases). The germline CDR1 and CDR2 sequences are ENHRY and SYGVKD. The CDR3 spans 15 residues. CDR3 DNA sequence: TGTGCCACCAGTGATGGGGCAGGGGGGACCTCTGAGCAGTACTTC. Translation: CATSDGAGGTSEQYF.